This T cell receptor (beta chain) was observed in a study of blood T cell repertoires in COVID-19. Across the study: Spain, Italy and the United States supplied samples that represented acute and convalescent COVID-19. T cells, B-cell-depleted T cells, or PBMCs provided the cDNA or gDNA that served as material.

The CDR3 is made up of 12 amino acids. CDR1 and CDR2 (germline): SGHVS, FNYEAQ. Trimming cost V 4 bases and J 9 bases, with 11 bases left between them. Everyone who took part was about 18 to 90 years old, and they came from some 23 US areas. Participants had their cohort set by participant-reported clinical history. Sequenced by immunoSEQ multiplex PCR; TCRdb stores in-frame clones only, minus some. Of some 190,000 clones in the sample, approximately 92% were seen once. Source material: PBMCs or T cells enriched from blood (not recorded which). The source of this sequence is a woman in her forties with acute COVID-19. V usage is TRBV7-6 and J usage is TRBJ2-3; D unresolved. The CDR3: CASSSSRRTQYF. In nucleotides, the CDR3 is TGTGCCAGCAGCTCCTCCCGCAGGACGCAGTATTTT. The complete variable domain, with remaining parts taken from reference TRBV7-6 and TRBJ2-3, reads GAGVSQSPRYKVTKRGQDVALRCDPISGHVSLYWYRQALGQGPEFLTYFNYEAQQDKSGLPNDRFSAERPEGSISTLTIQRTEQRDSAMYRCASSSSRRTQYFGPGTRLTVL.